The following is a T cell receptor beta chain sequence with its context. CDR1 is WSHSY and CDR2 is SAAADI in the germline V gene. The ends were cut back, 9 bases at V and 1 base at J, with 10 bases in the middle. The CDR3 has 13 residues. The entry originates in a study of blood T cell repertoires in COVID-19. The wider study: The United States, Italy and Spain were the sources of the acute and convalescent COVID-19 samples. T cells, B-cell-depleted T cells, or PBMCs supplied cDNA or gDNA.

In the authors' workflow: It was from reference gene primer amplification that nucleated cell counts were estimated. Clones were sequenced by immunoSEQ multiplex PCR, and TCRdb holds only the in-frame ones, with some missing. For V, J and clone size, that table is used; D and trimming come from the DNA. The sample has more than 85,000 clones, roughly 90% seen once. The chain links TRBV10-2 to TRBJ1-3; D might be TRBD1 (6 bases). The sample consisted of peripheral blood. The receptor was derived from a man between 65 and 80 years old with acute or convalescent COVID-19. CDR3 amino acids: CARLTGSGNTIYF. For the CDR3, the DNA is TGCGCCAGACTAACAGGGTCTGGAAACACCATATATTTT.